The 9 T cell receptor beta chains reported below all come from one sample, sequenced in a study of blood T cell repertoires in COVID-19. Sequencing used immunoSEQ multiplex PCR; TCRdb keeps in-frame clones, though not all of them. The sample has about 20,000 clones, 79% seen once. The sequencing input was peripheral blood. Receptors were obtained from a man aged 80 or over with acute or convalescent COVID-19.

This sequence joins TRBV19 and TRBJ2-1; 7 bases are a match to TRBD2. This CDR3 region has 17 residues. J was trimmed by 5 bases and V by 6 bases; bases with no gene match: 16. CDR1 and CDR2 from the germline V gene are LNHDA and SQIVND (reference sequence). For the CDR3, the DNA is TGTGCCAGTAGAGACCTCGGGAGGTCTAGCGGCAACAATGAGCAGTTCTTC. It is translated as CASRDLGRSSGNNEQFF.

V is TRBV11-3 and J is TRBJ2-1, with TRBD2 identical over 12 bases. V lost 5 bases, J lost 7 bases, and 9 bases stayed unmatched. Germline CDR1 SGHNT, CDR2 YENEEA. The CDR3 runs 16 residues. In DNA, the CDR3 is TGTGCCAGCAGCCGCAAAGGACTAGCGGGGACAAATGAGCAGTTCTTC. Residues: CASSRKGLAGTNEQFF.

The rearrangement links TRBV29-1 to TRBJ2-1, with 7 bases fitting TRBD2. CDR1 and CDR2 (germline): SQVTM, ANQGSEA. With 5 bases clipped from V and 2 bases from J, the junction kept 6 bases outside the gene matches. The CDR3 consists of 14 residues. This CDR3 reads CSVWGGSPYNEQFF. CDR3 sequence (DNA): TGCAGCGTTTGGGGAGGGAGTCCCTACAATGAGCAGTTCTTC.

The chain joins TRBV20-1 to TRBJ2-1, with a weak D call TRBD2 (6 bases). The V gene's germline CDR1 is DFQATT and CDR2 SNEGSKA (reference sequence). The CDR3 sequence is 11 residues long. Trimming pared 3 bases from V and 8 bases from J, leaving 8 bases between. This CDR3 is CSASKRDEQFF. The CDR3 coding sequence is TGCAGTGCTAGTAAGCGGGATGAGCAGTTCTTC.

Only one count was recorded for this clone. The chain uses TRBV11-2 and TRBJ2-7; TRBD1 is a possible D gene (5 bases). The V end was cut by 0 bases, the J end by 3 bases, with 15 bases between. This CDR3 region has 16 residues. Germline CDR1 reads SGHAT; CDR2 reads FQNNGV. The CDR3 bases are TGTGCCAGCAGCTTAGAACCAAGTACAGGTAACTACGAGCAGTACTTC. Its translation: CASSLEPSTGNYEQYF.

The genes are TRBV5-1 and TRBJ2-5; tentatively, D is TRBD2 (6 bases). Trimming left V 4 bases short and J 0 bases short, with 19 bases between. The CDR3 is 17 residues long. The germline V gene has CDR1 SGHRS and CDR2 YFSETQ. The CDR3 is CASSLTWASAYQETQYF. In DNA form, the CDR3 reads TGCGCCAGCAGCCTAACTTGGGCTAGCGCTTACCAAGAGACCCAGTACTTC.

CDR3 nucleotides: TGTGCCAGCAGTCCCTTAGCGGGAGGGAGCACAGATACGCAGTATTTT. Translation gives CASSPLAGGSTDTQYF. This chain connects TRBV27 to TRBJ2-3; 11 positions match TRBD2. This CDR3 has 16 amino acids. V lost 5 bases, J lost 0 bases, and 4 bases stayed unmatched. The germline V gene has CDR1 MNHEY and CDR2 SMNVEV (reference sequence).

The chain has TRBV5-4 and TRBJ1-4, with D maybe TRBD1 (5 bases). The CDR3 contains 15 residues. The germline CDR1 and CDR2 sequences are SGHNT and YYREEE (reference sequence). With 1 base removed from V and 7 bases from J, the gap between germline ends came to 14 bases. The CDR3 sequence: CASSLFTTGGEKLFF. The CDR3 nucleotides read TGTGCCAGCAGCTTGTTCACCACGGGGGGTGAAAAACTGTTTTTT. Based on the CDR3 plus reference TRBV5-4 and TRBJ1-4, the full variable domain is ETGVTQSPTHLIKTRGQQVTLRCSSQSGHNTVSWYQQALGQGPQFIFQYYREEENGRGNFPPRFSGLQFPNYSSELNVNALELDDSALYLCASSLFTTGGEKLFFGSGTQLSVL.

This clone has more than one count but fewer than ten. The chain is built from TRBV25-1 and TRBJ1-1; D unresolved. The V end was cut by 5 bases, the J end by 1 base, with 11 bases between. The CDR3 extends over 14 amino acids. CDR1 and CDR2 from the germline V gene are MGHDK and SYGVNS. As DNA, the CDR3 is TGTGCCAGCAGTCGGGCCGGGGAGAACACTGAAGCTTTCTTT. Its translation is CASSRAGENTEAFF.